What follows are 14 T cell receptor beta chains derived from one specimen sequenced in a study of blood T cell repertoires in COVID-19. Profiled with immunoSEQ multiplex PCR; TCRdb holds only in-frame clones, not every one. The sample yields fewer than 300,000 clones, roughly 88% seen once. The sample taken for sequencing was peripheral blood. Source of these receptors: a human donor with COVID-19, enrolled during active disease. The donor label of this sample is uncertain.

This clone came up once. This rearrangement joins TRBV7-9 to TRBJ1-2, with D uncertain. The V end was cut by 4 bases, the J end by 5 bases, with 11 bases between. The CDR3 is 13 residues long. CDR1 SEHNR and CDR2 FQNEAQ come from the germline V gene (reference sequence). The CDR3 here is CASSSDTEYGYTF. The CDR3 coding sequence is TGTGCCAGCAGCTCGGATACAGAATATGGCTACACCTTC. The variable domain in full, completed from reference TRBV7-9 and TRBJ1-2, reads DTGVSQNPRHKITKRGQNVTFRCDPISEHNRLYWYRQTLGQGPEFLTYFQNEAQLEKSRLLSDRFSAERPKGSFSTLEIQRTEQGDSAMYLCASSSDTEYGYTFGSGTRLTVV.

This chain connects TRBV21-1 to TRBJ2-2; the table calls TRBD1, which could not be checked here. TRBV21-1 is termed a pseudogene. CDR3 size: 18 residues. Written as DNA, the CDR3 is TGTGCCAGCAGCAACCCCTCAGGGGGCGTATCAGACACCGGGGAGCTGTTTTTT. Translating gives CASSNPSGGVSDTGELFF.

This chain links TRBV27 with TRBJ2-1, with TRBD1 identical over 7 bases. This CDR3 region has 16 residues. In germline, CDR1 is MNHEY, CDR2 SMNVEV (reference sequence). J gave up 2 bases and V 3 bases, and 7 bases lay outside the gene matches. The CDR3 protein is CASSFTGTATYNEQFF. The CDR3, as DNA: TGTGCCAGCAGTTTCACCGGGACAGCGACCTACAATGAGCAGTTCTTC.

This clone was counted once. CDR3 bases: TGTGCCAGCAGTTACACCCGGACAGCTCCTGGAGGCTACACCTTC. Translating it yields CASSYTRTAPGGYTF. The V call is TRBV6-5, the J call TRBJ1-2; possibly TRBD1 for D (6 bases). This CDR3 has 15 amino acids. V was clipped by 2 bases and J by 8 bases, with 18 bases between them. Germline V gives CDR1 MNHEY, CDR2 SVGAGI.

This clone showed up just once. The chain has TRBV11-2 and TRBJ2-7; the D gene is possibly TRBD1 (6 bases). The V and J ends lost 0 bases and 5 bases respectively, with 8 bases between them. The germline gives CDR1 SGHAT, CDR2 FQNNGV. The CDR3 consists of 13 residues. This CDR3 reads CASSLDRGNEQYF. CDR3 bases: TGTGCCAGCAGCTTAGACAGGGGAAACGAGCAGTACTTC.

The chain is built from TRBV12-3 or TRBV12-4 and TRBJ1-2; 8 nucleotides agree with TRBD1. Trimming removed 6 bases from V and 5 bases from J; junction bases left unmatched: 2. This CDR3 contains 12 residues. In nucleotides, the CDR3 is TGTGCCAGCAGACAGGGGGAGTATGGCTACACCTTC. This encodes CASRQGEYGYTF.

The V call is TRBV5-1, the J call TRBJ2-7; 12 nucleotides line up with TRBD1. After removal of 1 base from V and 2 bases from J, the junction contained 4 bases not matched to a gene. The CDR3 contains 16 residues. Per the germline V gene, CDR1 is SGHRS and CDR2 is YFSETQ. CDR3 sequence: CASSLTGTGGPYEQYF. The CDR3 DNA follows: TGCGCCAGCAGCTTGACCGGGACAGGGGGCCCCTACGAGCAGTACTTC.

V is TRBV30 and J is TRBJ2-7; 11 nucleotides line up with TRBD2. CDR1 is GTSNPN, CDR2 SVGIG, per germline (reference sequence). This CDR3 region has 14 residues. V shed 1 base and J 7 bases; nucleotides not matched to a gene: 6. The CDR3 coding sequence is TGTGCCTGGAGTGAACTAGCGGGAGTGGGGGAGCAGTACTTC. Translation gives CAWSELAGVGEQYF.

The V call is TRBV10-2, the J call TRBJ1-4, with a weak D call TRBD1 (5 bases). CDR3 size: 16 residues. Trimming cost V 6 bases and J 12 bases, with 26 bases left between them. Per germline, CDR1 WSHSY and CDR2 SAAADI. The CDR3 is CASRVTGAGLIEELFF. The DNA for the CDR3 is TGCGCCAGCAGGGTGACGGGCGCAGGGCTCATCGAAGAACTGTTTTTT.

The rearrangement uses TRBV6-5 and TRBJ2-5; D call uncertain. Germline CDR1 is MNHEY and CDR2 is SVGAGI. The length of the CDR3 is 13 residues. V was clipped by 2 bases and J by 5 bases, with 9 bases between them. CDR3 sequence: CASSYASRETQYF. The DNA for the CDR3 is TGTGCCAGCAGTTACGCCTCTCGGGAGACCCAGTACTTC.

The gene calls are TRBV28 and TRBJ2-7; 8 bases map to TRBD2. Trimming removed 2 bases from V and 7 bases from J; junction bases left unmatched: 10. Germline CDR1 and CDR2: MDHEN and SYDVKM. CDR3 length equals 15 residues. DNA of the CDR3: TGTGCCAGCAGTTTAGGGGGACTAGTCTTGGTGGAGCAGTACTTC. Amino acid sequence: CASSLGGLVLVEQYF.

This rearrangement joins TRBV6-2 or TRBV6-3 to TRBJ2-7; 7 bases match TRBD2. Germline lookup yields CDR1 MNHEY and CDR2 SVGEGT. V lost 7 bases, J lost 3 bases, and 9 bases stayed unmatched. There are 14 residues in the CDR3. The CDR3 region has the DNA TGTGCCAGCAACCCGGGACTACCGATCTACGAGCAGTACTTC. The encoded protein is CASNPGLPIYEQYF.

This chain links TRBV5-1 with TRBJ1-6; TRBD1 matches 8 bases. Germline-derived CDR1 and CDR2 are SGHRS and YFSETQ. The junction had 2 bases not matched to a gene; V was cut back by 3 bases and J by 3 bases. The CDR3 extends over 15 amino acids. CDR3 in DNA: TGCGCCAGCAGCTCGGGACAGGACTATAATTCACCCCTCCACTTT. Protein: CASSSGQDYNSPLHF.

This clone has just one count. The CDR3 DNA sequence: TGTGCCAGCAGTACCGACAGGGGGGGCACTGAAGCTTTCTTT. This gives the protein CASSTDRGGTEAFF. V gene TRBV2 combines with J gene TRBJ1-1, with 9 bases lining up with TRBD1. CDR3 size: 14 residues. CDR1 and CDR2 from the germline V gene are SNHLY and FYNNEI. V lost 5 bases, J lost 4 bases, and 5 bases stayed unmatched.